The 15 T cell receptor beta chains listed next were all sequenced from one sample in a study of blood T cell repertoires in COVID-19. Assay used: immunoSEQ multiplex PCR; TCRdb lists only in-frame clones, some missing. The table includes roughly 250,000 clones, 80% to 90% detected once. The sequenced sample consisted of peripheral blood. These receptors were collected from a man aged 35 to 55 with active or convalescent COVID-19.

This clone was observed once. This chain connects TRBV5-1 to TRBJ1-1; TRBD1 might be the D (6 bases). From germline, CDR1 is SGHRS and CDR2 YFSETQ. Trimming shortened V by 2 bases and J by 3 bases, and 17 bases separated the two germline ends. This CDR3 is built from 16 residues. In nucleotides, the CDR3 is TGCGCCAGCAGCTTTGAAGGACAGTTAATTGACACTGAAGCTTTCTTT. It yields the protein CASSFEGQLIDTEAFF.

This sequence joins TRBV3-1 (or the pseudogene TRBV3-2) and TRBJ1-6; D call uncertain. Between the trimmed V and J ends, which lost 1 base and 0 bases, there was a span of 10 bases. The CDR3 runs 17 residues. Germline values: CDR1 LGHDT, CDR2 YNNKEL (reference sequence). This chain's CDR3 is CASSQASQNSYNSPLHF. The CDR3 DNA sequence: TGTGCCAGCAGCCAAGCCAGTCAGAACTCCTATAATTCACCCCTCCACTTT.

The rearrangement uses TRBV12-5 and TRBJ1-1; D perhaps matches TRBD1 (6 bases). Looked up from germline, CDR1 is LGHNT and CDR2 is FRNRAP. With 3 bases removed from V and 4 bases from J, the gap between germline ends came to 15 bases. This CDR3 is built from 15 residues. This CDR3 reads CASGFSPPTGTEAFF. In DNA, the CDR3 is TGTGCTAGTGGTTTCAGCCCCCCGACAGGCACTGAAGCTTTCTTT.

This clone turned up a few times. This chain connects TRBV5-1 to TRBJ2-2; 10 bases match TRBD1. Germline V CDR1 and CDR2: SGHRS, YFSETQ. This CDR3 is built from 15 residues. V trimming: 4 bases; J trimming: 5 bases; junction bases outside the gene matches: 5. The DNA of the CDR3 is TGCGCCAGCAGCCCAAGGGACAGGGGAACCGGGGAGCTGTTTTTT. It specifies CASSPRDRGTGELFF.

This chain uses TRBV29-1 with TRBJ1-1; D perhaps matches TRBD1 (6 bases). V was cut by 3 bases and J by 3 bases, with 11 bases left in between. Germline CDR1 is SQVTM and CDR2 is ANQGSEA. CDR3 length: 13 amino acids. The CDR3 DNA sequence: TGCAGCGTTGATGCAGGGGCCCACACTGAAGCTTTCTTT. Encoded protein: CSVDAGAHTEAFF.

J is TRBJ1-5 and V is TRBV25-1; TRBD1 matches 7 bases. Germline V lookup: CDR1 MGHDK, CDR2 SYGVNS. This CDR3 contains 17 residues. The V gene end was trimmed by 3 bases and the J gene end by 0 bases; junction bases not matched to a gene: 8. The CDR3 loop reads CASSDSGTAHSNQPQHF. CDR3 sequence (DNA): TGTGCCAGCAGTGACTCAGGGACAGCCCATAGCAATCAGCCCCAGCATTTT.

V and J are TRBV6-5 and TRBJ1-2; maybe TRBD1 (5 bases). V lost 10 bases to trimming and J lost 1 base, with 13 bases between them. In germline, CDR1 is MNHEY, CDR2 SVGAGI. The CDR3 contains 13 residues. The CDR3 reads CATALQGNYGYTF. The CDR3 DNA is TGTGCCACCGCCCTCCAGGGTAACTATGGCTACACCTTC.

This chain joins TRBV5-4 and TRBJ2-2, with 7 positions matching TRBD1. Trimming took 4 bases from V and 2 from J; bases not matched to a gene: 5. The CDR3 totals 15 residues. Germline V lookup: CDR1 SGHNT, CDR2 YYREEE (reference sequence). The chain's CDR3 is CASSLGQVNTGELFF. CDR3 DNA sequence: TGTGCCAGCAGCCTCGGACAGGTCAACACCGGGGAGCTGTTTTTT.

The CDR3 nucleotides read TGTGCCAGCAGTGATACGGGAGAAGAGACCCAGTACTTC. This gives the protein CASSDTGEETQYF. The rearrangement links TRBV2 to TRBJ2-5, with D tentatively TRBD2 (6 bases). This CDR3 is 13 amino acids long. Trimming removed 3 bases from V and 3 bases from J, with 8 bases in between. CDR1 is SNHLY and CDR2 is FYNNEI in the germline V gene.

The chain is built from TRBV3-1 (or the pseudogene TRBV3-2) and TRBJ2-7; 7 nucleotides match TRBD1. V dropped 4 bases and J dropped 3; count of bases not matched to a gene: 6. The CDR3 length is 14 residues. In germline, CDR1 is LGHDT, CDR2 YNNKEL (reference sequence). The CDR3 protein is CASSRPGGFYEQYF. CDR3 bases: TGTGCCAGCAGCCGGCCAGGGGGTTTCTACGAGCAGTACTTC.

The V call is TRBV10-3, the J call TRBJ1-5; D unclear. Trimming stripped 0 bases from V and 4 bases from J, with 4 bases between. The CDR3 sequence is 13 residues long. The germline CDR1 and CDR2 sequences are ENHRY and SYGVKD. The CDR3 sequence is CAISESTNQPQHF. The DNA of the CDR3 is TGTGCCATCAGTGAGTCTACTAATCAGCCCCAGCATTTT.

The chain links TRBV19 to TRBJ1-1; TRBD1 is a possible D gene (5 bases). V shed 7 bases and J shed 3 bases, with 15 bases lying between them. There are 14 residues in the CDR3. Germline CDR1 and CDR2: LNHDA and SQIVND (reference sequence). The chain's CDR3 is CASTTRGSDTEAFF. As DNA, the CDR3 is TGTGCCAGTACCACTCGGGGGTCAGACACTGAAGCTTTCTTT.

The genes are TRBV7-3 and TRBJ2-2; D remains unclear. The CDR3 has 12 amino acids. V was clipped by 3 bases and J by 4 bases, with 3 bases between them. The germline CDR1 and CDR2 sequences are SGHTA and FQGTGA. The CDR3 DNA follows: TGTGCCAGCAGCTTCGGCACCGGGGAGCTGTTTTTT. Residues: CASSFGTGELFF.

The chain couples TRBV6-5 to TRBJ2-3; D is possibly TRBD1 (5 bases). Trimming took 6 bases from V and 6 from J, leaving 13 bases between them. In germline, CDR1 is MNHEY, CDR2 SVGAGI. The CDR3 contains 13 residues. The CDR3 region has the DNA TGTGCCAGCAGGATCCCAGGGTTGGATACGCAGTATTTT. Its protein is CASRIPGLDTQYF.

V gene TRBV3-1 (or the pseudogene TRBV3-2) combines with J gene TRBJ2-7; TRBD1 matches 9 bases. With 4 bases clipped from V and 4 bases from J, the junction kept 5 bases outside the gene matches. From germline, CDR1 is LGHDT and CDR2 YNNKEL (reference sequence). This CDR3 has 14 residues. The CDR3 here is CASSPGQGGYEQYF. The CDR3 DNA sequence: TGTGCCAGCAGCCCGGGACAGGGAGGATACGAGCAGTACTTC.